A single T cell receptor beta chain is shown here with its context. This receptor's antigen is unknown. No much larger clone is present one base from it, and per-base qualities are unavailable. The collaborating institutions used their own protocols to collect whole blood in K2EDTA tubes. For TCRbeta analysis, collaborators shipped samples in one of three forms: frozen whole blood, isolated PBMCs, or DNA extracted from either of those sample types. The sample is drawn from a study of blood T cell repertoires in COVID-19 (dated by TCRdb to about 2020). In the study overall: The collaborator samples originated in the United States, Italy and Spain and spanned the acute and convalescent phases of COVID-19. The samples were drawn from the first 160 participants of the ongoing ImmuneRACE study and from 950 to 1,500 subjects provided by 6 global collaborators. Where available, HLA class I and class II types were obtained from metadata supplied by the sample provider rather than from assay-based typing. Nearly every sample came with metadata listing a de-identified subject ID, COVID-19 status, age in years and sex. Subjects who had been exposed to COVID-19, were actively infected with it, or had recovered from it provided the deeply sampled blood TCRbeta repertoires that made up the dataset. The repertoires were released in a freely available public database meant as a resource for research on the immune response to SARS-CoV-2. The prospective study material was composed of cDNA or gDNA derived from T cells, B-cell-depleted T cells, or PBMCs. Overall results and qualifications from the work: How much clinical and demographic metadata was included differed by source and by participant, and the metadata was provided uncurated.

TCRbeta CDR3 regions were amplified from genomic DNA by means of the immunoSEQ Assay, a bias-controlled multiplex PCR. In the paper's pipeline: Within the assay, amplification of reference gene primers was used to estimate how many nucleated cells each sample contained. To quantify the absolute abundance of each unique TCRbeta CDR3 rearrangement, sequence reads were collapsed and filtered. For each sample, productive Simpson clonality was calculated as the square root of Simpson's diversity index over productive rearrangements. TCRdb re-hosts the immuneACCESS table, in-frame sequences only. Its copies lack some clones; in the studies checked, an unresolved V gene accounts for under half of them, and the cause for the rest is not known. V and J calls and clone size are copied from that table; D and trimming were computed from the DNA. This sample is represented by under 30,000 clones; about 80% of them were singletons. Of the sample, over 20% falls within the top ten clones.

The source is a human donor in a cohort sampled during active COVID-19. The source material was peripheral blood.

The nucleotide sequence is TGTGCCAGCAGTGACACCGACACCTCCTACAATGAGCAGTTCTTC. This translates into CASSDTDTSYNEQFF. The chain is assembled from TRBV6-4 and TRBJ2-1; the D gene identity is not certain. The V and J ends are trimmed by 2 bases and 0 bases, leaving 8 bases between them. Taken from the germline V gene, the CDR1 and CDR2 loops are MRHNA and SNTAGT. The CDR3, from cysteine to phenylalanine, totals 15 residues. CDR3 DNA is the only sequence kept; it has 45 bases, read in frame from the first base.